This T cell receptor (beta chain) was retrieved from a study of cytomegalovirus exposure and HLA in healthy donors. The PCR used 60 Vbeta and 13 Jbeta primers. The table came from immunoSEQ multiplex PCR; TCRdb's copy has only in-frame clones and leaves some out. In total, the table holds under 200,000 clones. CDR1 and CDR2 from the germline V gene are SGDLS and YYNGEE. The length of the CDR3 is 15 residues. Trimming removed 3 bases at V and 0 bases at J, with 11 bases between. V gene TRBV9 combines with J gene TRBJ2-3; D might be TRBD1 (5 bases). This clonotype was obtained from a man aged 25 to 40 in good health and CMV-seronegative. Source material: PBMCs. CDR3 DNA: TGTGCCAGCAGCGGCAGGGTGTCGAGCACAGATACGCAGTATTTT. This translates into CASSGRVSSTDTQYF.